The entry that follows covers one TCR beta chain sequence. Its antigen is currently unknown. A read error may produce the germline difference seen at one junction end. The CDR3 covers 14 residues. From germline, CDR1 is SEHNR and CDR2 FQNEAQ (reference sequence). These data come from a study of tumor-infiltrating lymphocytes in primary liver carcinoma. Study-level background: Patients had primary liver carcinoma treated by surgical resection. The neoplasms were of stage T1-T3 N0M0, with dimensions of about 4.2 to 11 cm across.

Extraction also yielded germline DNA, while blood RNA was obtained from unsorted whole blood. Roughly 4 milliliters of peripheral blood were drawn preoperatively. Study results and limitations: A significantly higher top-250-clone fraction was recorded for tumors than for blood (p = 0.039).

TCR beta cDNA was prepared out of approximately 470 ng total RNA by means of a constant-region primer. Three rounds of nested multiplex PCR with slightly modified ARM-PCR produced TCR beta libraries. A C-beta reverse primer and TRBV1-TRBV30 forward primers served in each of the first two PCR rounds, at about 10 cycles apiece. One entry per CDR3 protein, called by TCRdb with MiXCR from the multiplex PCR reads. This table holds 310,000 or so distinct CDR3 sequences, about 50% found once. The sequence derives from a woman aged 30 to 39 with primary liver carcinoma and hepatitis B virus infection. The sequenced sample was peripheral blood. The genes are TRBV7-9 and TRBJ2-1; D gene uncertain. The DNA for the CDR3 is TGTGCCAGCAGCCCGGAGCCGGCCTACAATGAGCGGTTCTTC. Translated, it gives CASSPEPAYNERFF.